The 28 T cell receptor beta chains listed next were all sequenced from one sample in a study of OX40 agonist ivuxolimab in advanced cancers. Clones were sequenced by immunoSEQ multiplex PCR, and TCRdb holds only the in-frame ones, with some missing. The sample yields roughly 67,000 clones, roughly 87% seen once. Specimen: CD4+ or CD8+ T cells sorted from blood, collected in a trial of the OX40 agonist ivuxolimab. All receptors derive from an adult with an advanced solid tumor such as melanoma, head and neck, liver or kidney cancer.

V is TRBV27 and J is TRBJ2-5; 11 bases are shared with TRBD2. Trimming at V came to 5 bases and at J to 5 bases, leaving 13 bases not matched to a gene. The CDR3 has 17 residues. From germline, CDR1 is MNHEY and CDR2 SMNVEV (reference sequence). The CDR3 DNA reads as TGTGCCAGCAGTCCCGGGGTAGGGACTAGCGGATGGGAGACCCAGTACTTC. Amino acid sequence: CASSPGVGTSGWETQYF.

This clone was found a few times. The J gene is TRBJ1-1, the V gene TRBV5-8; possible D gene TRBD1, 6 bases. Trimming took off 4 bases at V and 4 bases at J, with 11 bases between the two ends. The length of the CDR3 is 13 residues. The V gene's germline CDR1 is SGHTS and CDR2 YDEGEE. CDR3 nucleotides: TGTGCCAGCAGCCTGCAAGGGGGCACTGAAGCTTTCTTT. Translation: CASSLQGGTEAFF.

This clone was seen more than once but under ten times. The chain recombines TRBV4-2 with TRBJ2-3; D gene uncertain. The CDR3 is 15 residues long. V gave up 5 bases and J gave up 6 bases, with 18 bases separating them. Germline V gives CDR1 LGHNA, CDR2 YNFKEQ. CDR3 region: CASSFWVGNRDTQYF. CDR3 DNA: TGTGCCAGCAGCTTTTGGGTGGGGAATCGGGATACGCAGTATTTT.

In DNA form, the CDR3 reads TGTGCCAGCAGTGAATCGTCCGGAAGCCAAGAGACCCAGTACTTC. Protein sequence: CASSESSGSQETQYF. This chain connects TRBV25-1 to TRBJ2-5; D not resolved. CDR3 length: 15 residues. Germline V gene sequence: CDR1 MGHDK, CDR2 SYGVNS. Trimming shortened V by 1 base and J by 1 base, and 10 bases separated the two germline ends.

This clone has only a few counts. The V gene is TRBV27, the J gene TRBJ1-1, with TRBD1 as a possible D gene (5 bases). Germline V CDR1 and CDR2: MNHEY, SMNVEV (reference sequence). Trimming pared 5 bases from V and 7 bases from J, leaving 23 bases between. The CDR3 sequence is 16 residues long. The CDR3 nucleotides are TGTGCCAGCAGTCCCTGGGGTGGGGGTACGGGCCGTGAAGCTTTCTTT. Translated, it gives CASSPWGGGTGREAFF.

The genes are TRBV28 and TRBJ1-6; the D is unclear. CDR3 length: 15 residues. The ends were cut back, 6 bases at V and 7 bases at J, with 16 bases in the middle. Per germline, CDR1 MDHEN and CDR2 SYDVKM. The CDR3 reads CASSSTAIGNSPLHF. The CDR3 nucleotides read TGTGCCAGCAGCAGTACTGCCATCGGGAATTCACCCCTCCACTTT.

The gene calls are TRBV7-9 and TRBJ1-6; TRBD1 matches at 7 bases. Looked up from germline, CDR1 is SEHNR and CDR2 is FQNEAQ (reference sequence). J was trimmed by 15 bases and V by 6 bases; bases with no gene match: 11. The CDR3 runs to 13 residues. This chain's CDR3 is CASSLEGAGGLHF. The CDR3 DNA sequence: TGTGCCAGCAGTCTAGAGGGGGCAGGAGGCCTCCACTTT.

A few counts support this clone. This chain uses TRBV19 with TRBJ1-5; TRBD1 is a possible D gene (5 bases). CDR3 length: 16 amino acids. The germline V gene has CDR1 LNHDA and CDR2 SQIVND (reference sequence). V was cut by 0 bases and J by 7 bases, with 16 bases left in between. The CDR3 region is CASSIDLEGWGQPQHF. The CDR3 DNA sequence: TGTGCCAGTAGTATAGATCTAGAGGGTTGGGGGCAGCCCCAGCATTTT.

This clone was seen just once. This chain links TRBV7-2 with TRBJ1-4; D unclear. The CDR3 sequence is 19 residues long. Germline lookup yields CDR1 SGHTA and CDR2 FQGNSA. Trimming pared 1 base from V and 4 bases from J, leaving 22 bases between. CDR3 region: CASSLVSVSGGTFNEKLFF. Written as DNA, the CDR3 is TGTGCCAGCAGCTTAGTTTCGGTGAGCGGCGGTACCTTTAATGAAAAACTGTTTTTT.

The chain couples TRBV28 to TRBJ2-7; 9 nucleotides align to TRBD1. The CDR3 sequence is 15 residues long. From germline, CDR1 is MDHEN and CDR2 SYDVKM. V lost 6 bases and J lost 4; bases outside the gene matches: 10. CDR3 residues: CASSGDRALFYEQYV. The CDR3 nucleotides read TGTGCCAGCAGCGGGGACAGGGCCCTATTTTACGAGCAGTACGTC.

This sequence joins TRBV6-6 and TRBJ1-1; D is unresolved. V lost 2 bases, J lost 4 bases, and 8 bases lay in between. CDR1 and CDR2 (germline): MNHNY, SVGAGI (reference sequence). This CDR3 contains 13 residues. In nucleotides, the CDR3 is TGTGCCAGCAGTTACGCAGGAACCACTGAAGCTTTCTTT. This codes for CASSYAGTTEAFF.

This chain uses TRBV19 with TRBJ2-3; the match to TRBD2 covers 9 bases. Germline V CDR1 and CDR2: LNHDA, SQIVND (reference sequence). This CDR3 is 16 amino acids long. V lost 3 bases to trimming and J lost 4 bases; unmatched junction nucleotides: 8. CDR3 DNA: TGTGCCAGTAGTATTCAGGGCGGGGGGGCATCAGATACGCAGTATTTT. Amino acids: CASSIQGGGASDTQYF.

The chain uses TRBV21-1 and TRBJ2-7; the D segment call TRBD2 is taken from the table without a DNA check. TRBV21-1 constitutes a pseudogene. There are 14 residues in the CDR3. In DNA form, the CDR3 reads TGTGCCAGCAGCAATTCGTTTGGGACTTACGAGCAGTACGTC. Translated, it gives CASSNSFGTYEQYV.

The rearrangement links TRBV19 to TRBJ1-1, with D maybe TRBD1 (5 bases). The length of the CDR3 is 15 residues. Germline CDR1 and CDR2: LNHDA and SQIVND (reference sequence). Deletions cut 7 bases from V and 10 bases from J, with 25 bases between. As DNA, the CDR3 is TGTGCCAGTACCACCGGGGGAGGTGGGGCTAGGGGAGCTTTCTTT. Amino acid sequence: CASTTGGGGARGAFF. Full variable domain (remainder filled in from reference TRBV19 and TRBJ1-1): DGGITQSPKYLFRKEGQNVTLSCEQNLNHDAMYWYRQDPGQGLRLIYYSQIVNDFQKGDIAEGYSVSREKKESFPLTVTSAQKNPTAFYLCASTTGGGGARGAFFGQGTRLTVV.

This sequence joins TRBV5-1 and TRBJ1-1; 9 positions match TRBD1. The CDR3 is 16 amino acids. Germline V gene sequence: CDR1 SGHRS, CDR2 YFSETQ. V lost 1 base to trimming and J lost 5 bases; unmatched junction nucleotides: 9. The CDR3 region has the DNA TGCGCCAGCAGCTTGCCCCGGGACAGGGAGGTTACTGAAGCTTTCTTT. It yields the protein CASSLPRDREVTEAFF. The whole variable domain, remainder taken from reference TRBV5-1 and TRBJ1-1, is KAGVTQTPRYLIKTRGQQVTLSCSPISGHRSVSWYQQTPGQGLQFLFEYFSETQRNKGNFPGRFSGRQFSNSRSEMNVSTLELGDSALYLCASSLPRDREVTEAFFGQGTRLTVV.

The rearrangement links TRBV9 to TRBJ2-7, with D perhaps matching TRBD1 (6 bases). V was shortened by 5 bases and J by 3 bases, with 18 bases between the two germline ends. The germline V gene encodes CDR1 SGDLS and CDR2 YYNGEE. The CDR3 runs to 15 residues. This chain's CDR3 is CASSLGHGPDYEQYF. CDR3 nucleotides: TGTGCCAGCAGTTTGGGACACGGACCCGACTACGAGCAGTACTTC.

CDR3 DNA: TGTGCCAGCAGTTTGGGCTACGAGCAGTACTTC. Residues: CASSLGYEQYF. This chain uses TRBV28 with TRBJ2-7; D is unresolved. CDR3 length: 11 amino acids. CDR1 MDHEN and CDR2 SYDVKM come from the germline V gene. Between the trimmed V and J ends, which lost 3 bases and 3 bases, there was a span of 3 bases. Supplemented by reference TRBV28 and TRBJ2-7, the full variable domain reads DVKVTQSSRYLVKRTGEKVFLECVQDMDHENMFWYRQDPGLGLRLIYFSYDVKMKEKGDIPEGYSVSREKKERFSLILESASTNQTSMYLCASSLGYEQYFGPGTRLTVT.

This clone was detected once. The chain carries TRBV5-1 and TRBJ2-1, with 10 bases matching TRBD2. CDR1 and CDR2 (germline): SGHRS, YFSETQ. The CDR3 has 15 residues. Trimming removed 4 bases from V and 3 bases from J; junction bases left unmatched: 4. The CDR3, as DNA: TGCGCCAGCAGCATGCTAGCGGGGGACTACAATGAGCAGTTCTTC. As protein: CASSMLAGDYNEQFF.

The chain joins TRBV6-6 to TRBJ2-7, with a tentative D call TRBD1 (5 bases). V was shortened by 7 bases and J by 1 base, with 17 bases between the two germline ends. Germline CDR1 MNHNY, CDR2 SVGAGI (reference sequence). This CDR3 is built from 15 residues. The CDR3 DNA reads as TGTGCCAGCACTCCCCTCCAGAGACAGTCCTACGAGCAGTACTTC. As protein: CASTPLQRQSYEQYF.

J is TRBJ2-5 and V is TRBV5-1, with 7 positions matching TRBD1. V lost 0 bases to trimming and J lost 4 bases; unmatched junction nucleotides: 9. This CDR3 is built from 16 residues. CDR1 is SGHRS and CDR2 is YFSETQ in the germline V gene. The CDR3 nucleotides read TGCGCCAGCAGCTTGGGCCGACAGGGATGGGGAGAGACCCAGTACTTC. This gives the protein CASSLGRQGWGETQYF.

The rearrangement joins TRBV27 to TRBJ1-2; 10 bases map to TRBD1. Germline loops: CDR1 MNHEY, CDR2 SMNVEV (reference sequence). This CDR3 is built from 15 residues. J lost 0 bases, V lost 10 bases, and 8 bases had no gene match. CDR3 residues: CATRDRGVANYGYTF. CDR3 bases: TGTGCCACCAGGGACAGGGGCGTTGCTAACTATGGCTACACCTTC.

This CDR3 is CASSNSVAGGLTDTQYF. CDR3 bases: TGTGCCAGCAGTAATTCCGTAGCGGGGGGGCTCACAGATACGCAGTATTTT. The chain couples TRBV28 to TRBJ2-3; 11 bases match TRBD2. This CDR3 contains 17 residues. Germline-derived CDR1 and CDR2 are MDHEN and SYDVKM. With V trimmed by 5 bases and J by 2 bases, 9 bases remained unmatched.

This clone was counted once. The rearrangement uses TRBV19 and TRBJ1-4, with D possibly TRBD1 on 5 matching bases. The ends were cut back, 7 bases at V and 2 bases at J, with 14 bases in the middle. This CDR3 has 15 amino acids. CDR1 is LNHDA and CDR2 is SQIVND in the germline V gene (reference sequence). The CDR3, as DNA: TGTGCCAGTACCCGGCAAGGGGCGACTAATGAAAAACTGTTTTTT. The encoded protein is CASTRQGATNEKLFF. Combining the CDR3 with reference TRBV19 and TRBJ1-4 gives the whole variable domain DGGITQSPKYLFRKEGQNVTLSCEQNLNHDAMYWYRQDPGQGLRLIYYSQIVNDFQKGDIAEGYSVSREKKESFPLTVTSAQKNPTAFYLCASTRQGATNEKLFFGSGTQLSVL.

This clone was recorded a few times. CDR3 region: CASSFGQGGRDSPLHF. CDR3 coding DNA: TGCGCCAGCAGCTTTGGTCAGGGAGGTAGGGATTCACCCCTCCACTTT. The genes are TRBV5-1 and TRBJ1-6; weak D call: TRBD1 (5 bases). Germline CDR1 SGHRS, CDR2 YFSETQ. The V and J ends lost 2 bases and 8 bases respectively, with 17 bases between them. This CDR3 comprises 16 residues.

The chain uses TRBV4-2 and TRBJ1-2, with D unclear. The CDR3 contains 14 residues. Germline-derived CDR1 and CDR2 are LGHNA and YNFKEQ. V was cut by 1 base and J by 2 bases, with 8 bases left in between. CDR3 coding DNA: TGTGCCAGCAGCCAAGCTTCCAGGAACTATGGCTACACCTTC. Protein: CASSQASRNYGYTF.

V usage is TRBV27 and J usage is TRBJ2-7; 7 bases match TRBD2. There are 15 residues in the CDR3. CDR1 is MNHEY and CDR2 is SMNVEV in the germline V gene (reference sequence). The V and J ends lost 2 bases and 7 bases, in that order; junction bases with no gene match: 11. DNA for the CDR3: TGTGCCAGCAGTTTACTTGGGGCGGGAGTTCAGGAGCAGTACTTC. Translation: CASSLLGAGVQEQYF.

The genes are TRBV7-9 and TRBJ1-1; D gene uncertain. The CDR3 runs to 12 residues. Trimming stripped 2 bases from V and 5 bases from J, with 6 bases between. Germline lookup yields CDR1 SEHNR and CDR2 FQNEAQ (reference sequence). CDR3: CASSLLGTEAFF. The DNA for the CDR3 is TGTGCCAGCAGCTTATTAGGGACTGAAGCTTTCTTT.

The CDR3 coding sequence is TGTGCCAGCAGCCCGGCCAACACTGAAGCTTTCTTT. Residues: CASSPANTEAFF. The V gene is TRBV6-5, the J gene TRBJ1-1; no clear D. The germline CDR1 and CDR2 sequences are MNHEY and SVGAGI. The CDR3 runs 12 residues. Trimming removed 6 bases at V and 2 bases at J, with 7 bases between.